Sequencing of this T cell receptor beta chain was carried out in a study of blood T cell repertoires in COVID-19. Everyone who took part was roughly 18 to 90 years old, and they came from about two dozen US areas. The CDR3 totals 16 residues. Germline-derived CDR1 and CDR2 are KGHSH and LQKENI. Trimming cost V 0 bases and J 1 base, with 12 bases left between them. Clones were sequenced by immunoSEQ multiplex PCR, and TCRdb holds only the in-frame ones, with some missing. The data show some 300,000 clones, 88% seen once. V usage is TRBV18 and J usage is TRBJ1-1; D perhaps matches TRBD1 (6 bases). Sequencing used PBMCs or T cells enriched from blood (not recorded which). This sequence was found in a woman in her sixties or seventies in a cohort exposed to, infected with or recovered from COVID-19 (not recorded which). The CDR3 coding sequence is TGTGCCAGCTCACCACCGGAACAGGGAACGAACACTGAAGCTTTCTTT. Amino acids: CASSPPEQGTNTEAFF.